The source of this T cell receptor (beta chain) is a study of cytomegalovirus exposure and HLA in healthy donors. General observations from the study: Despite most TCR sequences being rare, some public TCRs occurred in many donors.

Regarding this clone: Its specificity is unknown.

The donors formed part of the approximately 120-subject validation cohort, distinct from the roughly 700-subject first cohort. V gave up 3 bases and J gave up 4 bases; unmatched junction bases: 4. This CDR3 contains 14 residues. Per the germline V gene, CDR1 is SGDLS and CDR2 is YYNGEE. The table came from immunoSEQ multiplex PCR; TCRdb's copy has only in-frame clones and leaves some out. The sample records about 47,000 clones, roughly 90% being singletons. The chain recombines TRBV9 with TRBJ2-1, with TRBD1 matching over 7 bases. Sequencing was performed on PBMCs. The sequence derives from a man younger than 30 in good health and CMV-seronegative. CDR3 sequence (DNA): TGTGCCAGCAGCGCGCCGGGACAGTACAATGAGCAGTTCTTC. Its translation is CASSAPGQYNEQFF.